This T cell receptor beta chain was identified during a study of cytomegalovirus exposure and HLA in healthy donors. A multiplex PCR was run with 60 Vbeta primers and 13 Jbeta primers. Some clones are missing from TCRdb's copy, which holds only in-frame ones; the method was immunoSEQ multiplex PCR. The data hold about 190,000 clones, with about 89% observed a single time. Broader study findings: Reportedly, a later analysis found an Asian-associated ancestry cluster had fewer N-insertions than the approximately 700-donor mean. A later examination showed that TCR association rates differed by HLA locus, with DRB1 most and HLA-C fewest. Sequencing had likely introduced a cluster of highly shared sequence variants as an artifact. HLA alleles showed associations with 15,000 to 20,000 TCR beta sequences in a later analysis, at a 0.05 false discovery rate.

Losses at the gene ends were 7 bases for V and 4 bases for J; bases not matched to a gene: 7. This CDR3 is 14 amino acids long. Germline lookup yields CDR1 MNHEY and CDR2 SVGAGI. As regards this clone: What it binds is unknown.

The clonotype was recovered from a man aged 30-40 years in good health and CMV-seronegative. The sequenced sample was PBMCs. This chain links TRBV6-5 with TRBJ1-2; 9 bases are shared with TRBD1. Here the CDR3 reads CASIRTGVRYGYTF. In DNA form, the CDR3 reads TGTGCCAGCATCAGGACAGGGGTTCGCTATGGCTACACCTTC.